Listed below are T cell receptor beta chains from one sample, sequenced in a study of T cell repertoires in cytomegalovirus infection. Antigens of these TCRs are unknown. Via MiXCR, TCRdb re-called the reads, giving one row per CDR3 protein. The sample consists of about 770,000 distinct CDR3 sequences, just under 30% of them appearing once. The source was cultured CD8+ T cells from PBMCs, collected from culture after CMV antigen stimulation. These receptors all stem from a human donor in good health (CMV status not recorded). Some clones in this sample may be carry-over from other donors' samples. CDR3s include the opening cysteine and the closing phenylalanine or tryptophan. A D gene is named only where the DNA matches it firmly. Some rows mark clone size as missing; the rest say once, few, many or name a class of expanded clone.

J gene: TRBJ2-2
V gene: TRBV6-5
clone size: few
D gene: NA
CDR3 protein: CASSYAKSGAGELFF
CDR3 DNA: TGTGCCAGCAGTTACGCCAAATCAGGGGCCGGGGAGCTGTTTTTT

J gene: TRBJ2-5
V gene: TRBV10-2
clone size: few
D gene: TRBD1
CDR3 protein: CASRAGQAPGETQYF
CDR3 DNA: TGCGCCAGCAGGGCCGGACAGGCCCCAGGAGAGACCCAGTACTTC

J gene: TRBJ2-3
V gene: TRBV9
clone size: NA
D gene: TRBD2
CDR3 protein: CASSPRAGVYTDTQYF
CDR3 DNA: TGTGCCAGCAGCCCCCGAGCGGGGGTATACACAGATACGCAGTATTTT

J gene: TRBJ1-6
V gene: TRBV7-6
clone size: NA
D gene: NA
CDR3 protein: CASSPKSGPERSPLHF
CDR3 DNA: TGTGCCAGCAGCCCAAAGTCGGGACCAGAGCGTTCACCCCTCCACTTT

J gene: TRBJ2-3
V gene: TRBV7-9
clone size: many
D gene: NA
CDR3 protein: CASRYRSRTDTQYF
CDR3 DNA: TGTGCCAGCAGATATAGGTCCCGCACAGATACGCAGTATTTT

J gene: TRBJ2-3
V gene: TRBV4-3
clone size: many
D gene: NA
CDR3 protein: CASSPNEGTTDTQYF
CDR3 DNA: TGCGCCAGCAGCCCCAACGAGGGGACAACAGATACGCAGTATTTT

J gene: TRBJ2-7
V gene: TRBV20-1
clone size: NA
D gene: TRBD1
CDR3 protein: CSAPGQAYEQYF
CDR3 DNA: TGCAGTGCTCCGGGACAGGCCTACGAGCAGTACTTC

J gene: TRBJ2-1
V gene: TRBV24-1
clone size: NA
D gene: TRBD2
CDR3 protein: CATSEGGGALDANEQFF
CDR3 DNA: TGTGCCACCAGTGAAGGCGGGGGGGCCTTGGACGCCAATGAGCAGTTCTTC

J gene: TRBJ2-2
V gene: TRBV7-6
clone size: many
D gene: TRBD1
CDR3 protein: CASSPGGAGGELFF
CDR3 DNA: TGTGCCAGCAGCCCAGGGGGCGCCGGCGGGGAGCTGTTTTTT

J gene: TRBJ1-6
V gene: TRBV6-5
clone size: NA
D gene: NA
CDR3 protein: CASRPAPPSSYNSPLHF
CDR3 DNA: TGTGCCAGCAGACCCGCCCCGCCAAGCTCCTATAATTCACCCCTCCACTTT

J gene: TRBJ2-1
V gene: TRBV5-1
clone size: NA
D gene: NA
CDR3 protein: CASSLRIGGGHNEQFF
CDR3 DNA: TGCGCCAGCAGCTTGAGGATCGGCGGGGGCCACAATGAGCAGTTCTTC

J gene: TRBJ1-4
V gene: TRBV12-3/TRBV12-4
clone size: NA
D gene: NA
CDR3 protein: CASSLKPTREKLFF
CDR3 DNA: TGTGCCAGCAGTTTAAAGCCCACGAGGGAAAAACTGTTTTTT

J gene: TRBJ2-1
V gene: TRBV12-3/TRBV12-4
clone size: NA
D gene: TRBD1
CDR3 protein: CASSMTGVHEQFF
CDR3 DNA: TGTGCCAGCAGTATGACAGGGGTTCATGAGCAGTTCTTC

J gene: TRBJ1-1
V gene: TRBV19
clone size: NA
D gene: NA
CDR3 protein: CASSIDLGLDTEAFF
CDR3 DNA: TGTGCCAGTAGTATAGATCTGGGGCTCGACACTGAAGCTTTCTTT

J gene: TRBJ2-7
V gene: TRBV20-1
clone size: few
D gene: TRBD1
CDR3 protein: CSALNRGSSYEQYF
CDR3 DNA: TGCAGTGCACTAAACAGGGGGAGCTCCTACGAGCAGTACTTC

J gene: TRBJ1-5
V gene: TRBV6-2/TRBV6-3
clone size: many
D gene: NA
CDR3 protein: CASSYLPGGQPQHF
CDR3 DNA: TGTGCCAGCAGTTACCTCCCCGGGGGTCAGCCCCAGCATTTT

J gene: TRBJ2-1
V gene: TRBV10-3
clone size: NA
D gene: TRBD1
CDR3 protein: CATGTGPRDEQFF
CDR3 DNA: TGTGCCACCGGGACAGGCCCTAGGGATGAGCAGTTCTTC

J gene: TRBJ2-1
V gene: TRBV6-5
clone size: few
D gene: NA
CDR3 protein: CASGVRSYNEQFF
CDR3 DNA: TGTGCCAGCGGGGTCCGCTCCTACAATGAGCAGTTCTTC

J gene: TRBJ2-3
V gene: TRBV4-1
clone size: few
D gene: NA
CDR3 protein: CASSQRGTGYTDTQYF
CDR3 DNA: TGCGCCAGCAGCCAAAGAGGAACCGGGTACACAGATACGCAGTATTTT

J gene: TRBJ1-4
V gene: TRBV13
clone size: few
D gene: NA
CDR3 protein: CASSPWGNEKLFF
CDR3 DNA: TGTGCCAGCAGCCCCTGGGGTAATGAAAAACTGTTTTTT

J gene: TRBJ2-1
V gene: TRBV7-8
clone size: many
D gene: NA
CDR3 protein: CASSRRRGGGNEQFF
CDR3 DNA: TGTGCCAGCTCCCGGAGGCGGGGCGGCGGCAATGAGCAGTTCTTC

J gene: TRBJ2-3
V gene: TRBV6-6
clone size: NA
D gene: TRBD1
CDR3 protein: CASSYSSRQGTDTQYF
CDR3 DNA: TGTGCCAGCAGTTACTCGAGCCGACAGGGAACAGATACGCAGTATTTT

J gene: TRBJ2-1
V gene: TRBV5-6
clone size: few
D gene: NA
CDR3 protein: CASSMDPKAYNEQFF
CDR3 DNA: TGTGCCAGCAGTATGGACCCAAAAGCCTACAATGAGCAGTTCTTC

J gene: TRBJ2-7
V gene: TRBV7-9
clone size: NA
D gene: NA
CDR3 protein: CASSPRAVGEQYF
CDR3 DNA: TGTGCCAGCAGCCCCCGCGCAGTTGGAGAGCAGTACTTC

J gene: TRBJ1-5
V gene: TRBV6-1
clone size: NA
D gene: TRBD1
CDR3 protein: CASREMTGLLQPQHF
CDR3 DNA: TGTGCCAGCAGGGAAATGACAGGGTTGTTACAGCCCCAGCATTTT

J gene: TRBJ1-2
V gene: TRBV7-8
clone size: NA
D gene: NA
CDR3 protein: CASSLLDGRYTF
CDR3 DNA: TGTGCCAGCTCCCTTTTAGACGGGCGCTACACCTTC

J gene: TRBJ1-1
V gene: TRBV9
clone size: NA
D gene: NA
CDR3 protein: CASGGMAEAFF
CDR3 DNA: TGTGCCAGCGGCGGCATGGCTGAAGCTTTCTTT

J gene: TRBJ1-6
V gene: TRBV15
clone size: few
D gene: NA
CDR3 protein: CATSRERFNSPLHF
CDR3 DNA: TGTGCCACCAGCAGAGAGAGATTTAATTCACCCCTCCACTTT

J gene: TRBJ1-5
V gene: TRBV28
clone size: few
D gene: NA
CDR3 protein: CASSPKGGAINQPQHF
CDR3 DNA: TGTGCCAGCAGTCCTAAGGGGGGGGCAATCAATCAGCCCCAGCATTTT

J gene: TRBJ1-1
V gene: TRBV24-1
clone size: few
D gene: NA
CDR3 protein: CATSDPRGTTEAFF
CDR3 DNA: TGTGCCACCAGTGATCCGAGGGGTACCACTGAAGCTTTCTTT

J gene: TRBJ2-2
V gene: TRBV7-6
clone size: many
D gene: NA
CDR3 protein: CASSLIPYTGELFF
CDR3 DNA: TGTGCCAGCAGCTTAATCCCCTACACCGGGGAGCTGTTTTTT

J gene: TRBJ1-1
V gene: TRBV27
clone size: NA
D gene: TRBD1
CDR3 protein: CASYPDRANTEAFF
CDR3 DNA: TGTGCCAGCTACCCGGACAGGGCGAACACTGAAGCTTTCTTT

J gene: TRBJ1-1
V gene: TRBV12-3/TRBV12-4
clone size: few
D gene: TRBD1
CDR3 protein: CASRFLGDRGIPEAFF
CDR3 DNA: TGTGCCAGCAGATTTCTGGGGGACAGAGGTATCCCTGAAGCTTTCTTT

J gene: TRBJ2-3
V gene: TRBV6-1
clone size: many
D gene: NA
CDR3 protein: CASSPPTSTDTQYF
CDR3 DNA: TGTGCCAGCAGCCCACCGACTAGCACAGATACGCAGTATTTT

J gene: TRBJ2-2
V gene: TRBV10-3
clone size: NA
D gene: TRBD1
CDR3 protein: CAGGQGITGELFF
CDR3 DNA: TGTGCCGGAGGACAGGGCATCACCGGGGAGCTGTTTTTT

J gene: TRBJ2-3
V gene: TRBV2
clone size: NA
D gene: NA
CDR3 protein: CASSERTGLVDTQYF
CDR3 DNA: TGTGCCAGCAGTGAAAGGACTGGGTTGGTAGATACGCAGTATTTT

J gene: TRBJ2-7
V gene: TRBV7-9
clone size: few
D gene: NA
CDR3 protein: CASSLADLGGYEQYF
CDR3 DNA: TGTGCCAGCAGCTTAGCGGATTTGGGGGGCTACGAGCAGTACTTC

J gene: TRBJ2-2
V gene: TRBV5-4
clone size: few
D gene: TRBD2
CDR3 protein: CASRRTSGELFF
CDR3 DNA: TGTGCCAGCAGGCGGACTAGCGGGGAGCTGTTTTTT

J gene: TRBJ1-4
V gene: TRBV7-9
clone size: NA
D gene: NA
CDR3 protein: CASRPGHLISAEKLFF
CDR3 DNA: TGTGCCAGCAGACCCGGACACCTGATTTCGGCTGAAAAACTGTTTTTT

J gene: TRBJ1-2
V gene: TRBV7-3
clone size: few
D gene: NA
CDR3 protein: CAIAAGYGYTF
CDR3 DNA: TGTGCCATCGCAGCGGGCTATGGCTACACCTTC

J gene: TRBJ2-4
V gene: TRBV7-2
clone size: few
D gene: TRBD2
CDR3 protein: CASSLLAGGIIAKNIQYF
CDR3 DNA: TGTGCCAGCAGCTTACTAGCGGGGGGGATAATAGCCAAAAACATTCAGTACTTC

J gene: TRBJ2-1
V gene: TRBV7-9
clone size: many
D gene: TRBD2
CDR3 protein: CASSPRLARYNEQFF
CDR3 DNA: TGTGCCAGCAGCCCCCGACTAGCGAGATACAATGAGCAGTTCTTC

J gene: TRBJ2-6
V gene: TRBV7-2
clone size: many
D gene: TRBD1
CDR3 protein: CASSSGGSGANVLTF
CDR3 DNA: TGTGCCAGCAGCTCAGGGGGCTCTGGGGCCAACGTCCTGACTTTC

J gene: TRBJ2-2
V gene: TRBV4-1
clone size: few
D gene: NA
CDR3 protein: CASSQGYNTGELFF
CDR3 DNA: TGCGCCAGCAGCCAAGGCTACAACACCGGGGAGCTGTTTTTT

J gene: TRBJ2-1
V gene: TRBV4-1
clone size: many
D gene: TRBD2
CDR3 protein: CASSQERGGYNEQFF
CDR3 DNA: TGTGCCAGCAGCCAGGAACGGGGGGGGTATAATGAGCAGTTCTTC